At least ten counts were recorded for the clone carrying this T cell receptor beta chain. Antigen: not known. TCR beta CDR3 amplification used RNA transcripts. HTBI primers were employed in first-round RT-PCR, then a second-round multiplex PCR followed. Each CDR3 protein is one row after TCRdb ran MiXCR on the multiplex PCR reads. The table has approximately 480,000 distinct CDR3 sequences, around 15% seen once. This sample was included in a study of Graves' ophthalmopathy and Graves' hyperthyroidism. Study conclusions and caveats: Prediction of ophthalmopathy progression reached less than 71% sensitivity and approximately 73% specificity. Thyroid clonotypes that were expanded above 0.001 frequency mostly also appeared in blood.

The diagnosis was founded upon clinical symptoms, serum thyroxine, TRAb, thyroid ultrasound and orbital computed tomography. Per the germline V gene, CDR1 is MNHNS and CDR2 is SASEGT. Trimming took 8 bases from V and 5 from J; bases not matched to a gene: 4. CDR3 length: 14 residues. Material: blood. This chain links TRBV6-1 with TRBJ2-2, with 11 bases identical to TRBD1. The receptor comes from a woman aged 30 to 39 with Graves' ophthalmopathy. CDR3 sequence reads: CASGTGGMTGELFF. The DNA of the CDR3 is TGTGCCAGCGGGACAGGGGGGATGACCGGGGAGCTGTTTTTT.